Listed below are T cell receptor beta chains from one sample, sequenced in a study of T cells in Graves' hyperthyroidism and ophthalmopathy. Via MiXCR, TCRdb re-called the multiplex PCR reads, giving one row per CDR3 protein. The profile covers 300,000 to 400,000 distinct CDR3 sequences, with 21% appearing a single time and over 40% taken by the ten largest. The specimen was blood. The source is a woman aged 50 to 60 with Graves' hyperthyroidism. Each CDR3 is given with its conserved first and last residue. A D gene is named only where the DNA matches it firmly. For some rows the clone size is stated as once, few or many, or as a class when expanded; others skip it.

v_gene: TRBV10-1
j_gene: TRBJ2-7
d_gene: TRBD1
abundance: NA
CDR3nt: TGCGCCAGCAGTGAGTCGGGGACAGGATACGAGCAGTACTTC
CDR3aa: CASSESGTGYEQYF

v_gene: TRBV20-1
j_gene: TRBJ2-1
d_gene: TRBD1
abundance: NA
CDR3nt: TGCAGTGCTAGCCAGACAGGGGATGAGCAGTTCTTC
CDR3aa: CSASQTGDEQFF

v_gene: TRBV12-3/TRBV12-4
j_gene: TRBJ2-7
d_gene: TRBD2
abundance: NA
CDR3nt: TGTGCCAGCGGACCGGGACTAGGCACCAGCGAGCAGTACTTC
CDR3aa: CASGPGLGTSEQYF

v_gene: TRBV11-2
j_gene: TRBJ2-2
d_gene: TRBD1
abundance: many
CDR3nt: TGTGCCAGCAGCTTAGTGACAGGGGACACCGGGGAGCTGTTTTTT
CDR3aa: CASSLVTGDTGELFF

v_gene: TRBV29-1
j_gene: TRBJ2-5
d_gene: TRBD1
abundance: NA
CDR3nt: TGCAGCGTTGACGAGGGGGCAGAGACCCAGTACTTC
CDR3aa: CSVDEGAETQYF

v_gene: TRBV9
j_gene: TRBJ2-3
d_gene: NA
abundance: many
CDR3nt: TGTGCCAGCAGCGTTGAGCGGACTAGCACAGATACGCAGTATTTT
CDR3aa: CASSVERTSTDTQYF

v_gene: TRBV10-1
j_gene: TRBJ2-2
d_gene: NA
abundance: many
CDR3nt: TGCGCCAGCAGTGAAAGGAGCGGGGAGCTGTTTTTT
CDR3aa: CASSERSGELFF

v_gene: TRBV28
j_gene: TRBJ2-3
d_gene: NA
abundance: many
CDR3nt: TGTGCCAGCAGTTTATCGGTGGTAGTGGGAGATACGCAGTATTTT
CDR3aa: CASSLSVVVGDTQYF

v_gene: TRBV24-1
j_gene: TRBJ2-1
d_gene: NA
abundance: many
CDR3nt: TGTGCCACCAGTGACCCAGCGGCAAAAGGAATCAATGAGCAGTTCTTC
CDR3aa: CATSDPAAKGINEQFF

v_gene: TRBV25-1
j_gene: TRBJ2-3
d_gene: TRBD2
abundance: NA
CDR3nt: TGTGCCAGCAGTGTAATAGCGGGAGATACGCAGTATTTT
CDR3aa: CASSVIAGDTQYF

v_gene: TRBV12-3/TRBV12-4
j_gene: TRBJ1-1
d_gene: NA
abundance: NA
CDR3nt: TGTGCCAGCAGCGAGTATGAAGCTTTCTTT
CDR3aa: CASSEYEAFF

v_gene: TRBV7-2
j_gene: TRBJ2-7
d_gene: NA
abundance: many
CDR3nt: TGTGCCAGCAGCTTAGAGGGGGGAACCTACGAGCAGTACTTC
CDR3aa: CASSLEGGTYEQYF

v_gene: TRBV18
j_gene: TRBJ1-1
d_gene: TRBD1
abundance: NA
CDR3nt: TGTGCCAGCTCACCCAGGACAGGGGCGGACACTGAAGCTTTCTTT
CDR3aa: CASSPRTGADTEAFF

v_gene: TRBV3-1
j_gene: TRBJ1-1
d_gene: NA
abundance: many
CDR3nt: TGTGCCAGCAGCCAAGGAGTGAACACTGAAGCTTTCTTT
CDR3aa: CASSQGVNTEAFF

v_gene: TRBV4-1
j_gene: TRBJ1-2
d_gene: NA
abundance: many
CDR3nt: TGCGCCAGCAGCGCACCTTACAGTAACTATGGCTACACCTTC
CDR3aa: CASSAPYSNYGYTF

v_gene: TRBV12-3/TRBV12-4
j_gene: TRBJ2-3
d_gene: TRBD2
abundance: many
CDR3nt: TGTGCCAGCAGTTGGAGAGCGGGGGCCGGGGATACGCAGTATTTT
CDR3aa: CASSWRAGAGDTQYF

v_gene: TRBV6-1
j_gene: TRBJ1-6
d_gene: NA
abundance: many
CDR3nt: TGTGCCAGCACCCGACTATTGGATTCACCCCTCCACTTT
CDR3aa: CASTRLLDSPLHF

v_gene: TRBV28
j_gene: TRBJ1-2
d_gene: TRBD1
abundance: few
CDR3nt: TGTGCCAGCAAAAGAACAGGGGGTGCCTATGGCTACACCTTC
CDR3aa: CASKRTGGAYGYTF

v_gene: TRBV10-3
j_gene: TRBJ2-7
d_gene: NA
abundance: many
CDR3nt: TGTGCCATCATTGGAGACAGCGTGTTTAACGAGCAGTACTTC
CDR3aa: CAIIGDSVFNEQYF

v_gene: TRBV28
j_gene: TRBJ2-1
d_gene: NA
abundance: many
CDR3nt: TGTGCCAGCAGTTTACCTGCACCCTACAATGAGCAGTTCTTC
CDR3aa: CASSLPAPYNEQFF

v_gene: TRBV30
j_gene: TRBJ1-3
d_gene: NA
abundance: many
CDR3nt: TGTGCCTGGAGGACTGGAAACACCATATATTTT
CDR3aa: CAWRTGNTIYF

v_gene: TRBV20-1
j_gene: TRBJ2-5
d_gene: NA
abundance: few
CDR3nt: TGCAGTGCTAGTGGTGGGGGACAAGAGACCCAGTACTTC
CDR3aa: CSASGGGQETQYF

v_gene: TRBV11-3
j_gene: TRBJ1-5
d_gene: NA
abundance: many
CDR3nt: TGTGCCAGCAGCTTAGACAACAATCAGCCCCAGCATTTT
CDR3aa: CASSLDNNQPQHF

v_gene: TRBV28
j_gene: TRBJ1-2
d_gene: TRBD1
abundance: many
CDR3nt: TGTGCCAGCAGGAACAGGGGAATCCATGGCTACACCTTC
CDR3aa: CASRNRGIHGYTF

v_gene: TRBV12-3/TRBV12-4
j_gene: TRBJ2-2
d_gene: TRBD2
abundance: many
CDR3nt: TGTGCCAGCAGTCCCGAAGCGGGGGGGAGCACCGGGGAGCTGTTTTTT
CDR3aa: CASSPEAGGSTGELFF

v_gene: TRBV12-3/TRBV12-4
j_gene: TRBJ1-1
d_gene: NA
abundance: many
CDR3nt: TGTGCCAGCAGTCCAACCCCCTCTGAAGCTTTCTTT
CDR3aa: CASSPTPSEAFF